This passage covers 23 T cell receptor beta chains from one sample sequenced in a study of blood T cell repertoires in COVID-19. The protocol was immunoSEQ multiplex PCR, while the TCRdb copy is restricted to in-frame clones and leaves out a portion. Here the sample spans fewer than 250,000 clones, roughly nine tenths being singletons. The material sequenced was peripheral blood. The receptors were gathered from a woman in her forties or fifties with acute or convalescent COVID-19.

The sample holds a few counts of this clone. J is TRBJ2-3 and V is TRBV7-2; possible D gene TRBD2, 5 bases. CDR1 is SGHTA, CDR2 FQGNSA, per germline. V was cut by 0 bases and J by 1 base, with 8 bases left in between. This CDR3 contains 15 residues. DNA for the CDR3: TGTGCCAGCAGCTTAGCTACCGGGGGCACAGATACGCAGTATTTT. As protein: CASSLATGGTDTQYF.

This rearrangement joins TRBV11-2 to TRBJ2-1; possible D gene TRBD2, 6 bases. Deletions cut 5 bases from V and 3 bases from J, with 11 bases between. The germline CDR1 and CDR2 sequences are SGHAT and FQNNGV. The CDR3 spans 14 residues. The DNA for the CDR3 is TGTGCCAGCAGCGTACGGGGACTCTACAATGAGCAGTTCTTC. Protein sequence: CASSVRGLYNEQFF.

This chain connects TRBV18 to TRBJ2-3; a weak D match, TRBD1 (6 bases). The CDR3 loop spans 16 amino acids. CDR1 and CDR2 from the germline V gene are KGHSH and LQKENI. V lost 6 bases and J 2 bases, leaving 18 bases between the germline ends. Here the CDR3 reads CASSPPTGTTTDTQYF. In nucleotides, the CDR3 is TGTGCCAGCTCCCCCCCAACAGGGACCACCACAGATACGCAGTATTTT.

The V and J genes are TRBV6-2 or TRBV6-3 and TRBJ2-5; 13 nucleotides align to TRBD2. This CDR3 spans 17 amino acids. Germline CDR1 MNHEY, CDR2 SVGEGT. V lost 6 bases, J lost 0 bases, and 7 bases stayed unmatched. CDR3 region: CASSTGLAGTYQETQYF. The CDR3 DNA reads as TGTGCCAGCAGCACGGGACTAGCGGGAACGTACCAAGAGACCCAGTACTTC.

This rearrangement joins TRBV10-1 to TRBJ2-7; D ambiguous. CDR1 is WNHNN and CDR2 is SYGVQD in the germline V gene (reference sequence). The CDR3 contains 12 residues. The V end was cut by 6 bases, the J end by 6 bases, with 12 bases between. Here the CDR3 reads CASSMPGTEQYF. CDR3 bases: TGCGCCAGCAGCATGCCAGGTACCGAGCAGTACTTC.

The chain employs TRBV7-9 and TRBJ1-2; D unclear. The CDR3 length is 15 residues. Trimming pared 3 bases from V and 4 bases from J, leaving 15 bases between. Germline CDR1 reads SEHNR; CDR2 reads FQNEAQ (reference sequence). Written as DNA, the CDR3 is TGTGCCAGCAGCTTCGCACAGCCCCTTTTCTATGGCTACACCTTC. Translating gives CASSFAQPLFYGYTF.

This chain joins TRBV9 and TRBJ2-3; TRBD2 agrees at 7 bases. The V and J ends lost 3 bases and 0 bases, in that order; junction bases with no gene match: 4. Looked up from germline, CDR1 is SGDLS and CDR2 is YYNGEE. The CDR3 has 15 residues. The CDR3 bases are TGTGCCAGCAGCGGGCGGGGGACCAGCACAGATACGCAGTATTTT. Its protein product is CASSGRGTSTDTQYF.

This rearrangement joins TRBV6-5 to TRBJ2-2; possibly TRBD2 for D (5 bases). Trimming stripped 7 bases from V and 6 bases from J, with 12 bases between. The V gene's germline CDR1 is MNHEY and CDR2 SVGAGI. CDR3 length equals 13 residues. The CDR3 reads CASTFSEAGELFF. The CDR3 DNA reads TGTGCCAGCACCTTTTCGGAGGCCGGGGAGCTGTTTTTT.

This chain connects TRBV14 to TRBJ2-2; TRBD2 aligns across 10 bases. The CDR3 runs to 17 residues. With 1 base clipped from V and 5 bases from J, the junction kept 7 bases outside the gene matches. Looked up from germline, CDR1 is SGHDN and CDR2 is FVKESK. CDR3 in amino acids: CASSQGGSGRWTGELFF. The CDR3 nucleotides are TGTGCCAGCAGCCAAGGTGGTAGCGGGAGGTGGACCGGGGAGCTGTTTTTT.

The chain couples TRBV4-3 to TRBJ1-5; D call uncertain. Germline V gives CDR1 LGHNA, CDR2 YSLEER. V lost 0 bases to trimming and J lost 6 bases, with 9 bases between them. This CDR3 contains 14 residues. The DNA of the CDR3 is TGCGCCAGCAGCCAAGATCGGGGAACTCAGCCCCAGCATTTT. Its translation: CASSQDRGTQPQHF.

The rearrangement uses TRBV6-2 or TRBV6-3 and TRBJ1-2; D is ambiguous. The CDR3 totals 12 residues. Germline-derived CDR1 and CDR2 are MNHEY and SVGEGT. The germline V and J ends were trimmed by 0 bases and 7 bases, with 6 bases remaining between them. DNA of the CDR3: TGTGCCAGCAGTTACTCGTTGGCTGGCTACACCTTC. Protein sequence: CASSYSLAGYTF.

This chain connects TRBV6-2 or TRBV6-3 to TRBJ1-1, with TRBD1 identical over 9 bases. The CDR3 runs 16 residues. Germline values: CDR1 MNHEY, CDR2 SVGEGT. J lost 0 bases, V lost 6 bases, and 8 bases had no gene match. The CDR3 DNA sequence: TGTGCCAGCAGCCGACCGGGACAGGGAATGAACACTGAAGCTTTCTTT. Its protein is CASSRPGQGMNTEAFF.

In regard to this clone: This sample also contains other DNA sequences that code for the same CDR3. The chain links TRBV19 to TRBJ1-2; D perhaps matches TRBD1 (5 bases). V gave up 1 base and J gave up 8 bases, with 14 bases separating them. Germline V gene sequence: CDR1 LNHDA, CDR2 SQIVND (reference sequence). This CDR3 spans 14 amino acids. The CDR3 DNA sequence: TGTGCCAGTAGTATAGCGACAGTCTCTAGAGGCTACACCTTC. This translates into CASSIATVSRGYTF.

The J gene is TRBJ2-7, the V gene TRBV4-3; 9 bases match TRBD2. The CDR3 is 15 amino acids. With V trimmed by 7 bases and J by 2 bases, 9 bases remained unmatched. The V gene's germline CDR1 is LGHNA and CDR2 YSLEER. The CDR3 bases are TGCGCCAGCACCTCTGGAGCGGGAGGCCCCTACGAGCAGTACTTC. This translates into CASTSGAGGPYEQYF.

This chain connects TRBV7-8 to TRBJ2-1; D call uncertain. Trimming cost V 4 bases and J 2 bases, with 12 bases left between them. The germline V gene encodes CDR1 SGHVS and CDR2 FQNEAQ. The CDR3 is made up of 15 amino acids. Here the CDR3 reads CASSSNPGTYNEQFF. CDR3 sequence (DNA): TGTGCCAGCAGCTCCAACCCCGGTACCTACAATGAGCAGTTCTTC.

The chain links TRBV5-4 to TRBJ1-3, with 8 bases aligning to TRBD1. Germline CDR1 reads SGHNT; CDR2 reads YYREEE (reference sequence). This CDR3 contains 17 residues. J lost 0 bases, V lost 3 bases, and 8 bases had no gene match. As DNA, the CDR3 is TGTGCCAGCAGCTCCGGACAGGGAATGAGCTCTGGAAACACCATATATTTT. This translates into CASSSGQGMSSGNTIYF. The full variable domain, in which reference TRBV5-4 and TRBJ1-3 provide the parts outside the CDR3, is ETGVTQSPTHLIKTRGQQVTLRCSSQSGHNTVSWYQQALGQGPQFIFQYYREEENGRGNFPPRFSGLQFPNYSSELNVNALELDDSALYLCASSSGQGMSSGNTIYFGEGSWLTVV.

The chain is built from TRBV6-5 and TRBJ1-1, with D unclear. Between the trimmed V and J ends, which lost 2 bases and 1 base, there was a span of 11 bases. This CDR3 has 15 residues. Germline values: CDR1 MNHEY, CDR2 SVGAGI. CDR3 sequence reads: CASSYAAIPNTEAFF. The CDR3 DNA is TGTGCCAGCAGTTACGCGGCCATACCGAACACTGAAGCTTTCTTT.

This clone was picked up one time. The V call is TRBV5-1, the J call TRBJ1-6; D uncertain. The V end lost 0 bases, the J end lost 8 bases, and 6 bases lay between the germline ends. The CDR3 consists of 13 residues. Germline V gene data show CDR1 as SGHRS and CDR2 as YFSETQ. As DNA, the CDR3 is TGCGCCAGCAGCTTGGAGGGAGATTCACCCCTCCACTTT. As protein: CASSLEGDSPLHF.

The V and J genes are TRBV30 and TRBJ1-2, with a possible D match to TRBD1 (6 bases). The CDR3 spans 11 residues. Germline V CDR1 and CDR2: GTSNPN, SVGIG (reference sequence). V was cut by 5 bases and J by 4 bases, with 8 bases left in between. CDR3 residues: CAWAGAYGYTF. The CDR3 coding sequence is TGTGCCTGGGCAGGGGCCTATGGCTACACCTTC.

The gene calls are TRBV27 and TRBJ2-3; a weak D match, TRBD2 (6 bases). Germline-derived CDR1 and CDR2 are MNHEY and SMNVEV (reference sequence). With 6 bases removed from V and 0 bases from J, the gap between germline ends came to 10 bases. The CDR3 runs to 14 residues. The CDR3 reads CASRIAVSTDTQYF. CDR3 nucleotides: TGTGCCAGCAGGATAGCGGTGAGCACAGATACGCAGTATTTT.

The chain is built from TRBV18 and TRBJ2-3, with 7 bases aligning to TRBD1. V lost 4 bases, J lost 1 base, and 2 bases stayed unmatched. Germline loops: CDR1 KGHSH, CDR2 LQKENI. This CDR3 is 14 amino acids long. Here the CDR3 DNA reads TGTGCCAGCTCACATGGGACAGGCACAGATACGCAGTATTTT. As protein: CASSHGTGTDTQYF.

This clone was counted between two and nine times. The chain has TRBV15 and TRBJ1-5; TRBD1 agrees at 8 bases. This CDR3 is 15 amino acids long. V gave up 2 bases and J gave up 6 bases; unmatched junction bases: 6. Germline V lookup: CDR1 LNHNV, CDR2 YYDKDF (reference sequence). CDR3 sequence reads: CATSRKGTGGQPQHF. The CDR3 DNA reads TGTGCCACCAGCAGAAAAGGAACAGGGGGTCAGCCCCAGCATTTT.

The CDR3 DNA follows: TGTGCCAGCAGCTTGGCCCCAGGGCAGCCCCAGCATTTT. It translates to CASSLAPGQPQHF. This chain links TRBV7-6 with TRBJ1-5, with D maybe TRBD1 (5 bases). The germline gives CDR1 SGHVS, CDR2 FNYEAQ. Trimming took off 3 bases at V and 7 bases at J, with 10 bases between the two ends. The CDR3 loop spans 13 amino acids.